The sample holds many counts of the clone carrying this T cell receptor (beta chain). The antigen is not known. This specimen comes from a study of T cell repertoires in cytomegalovirus infection. Whole-study context: It was the public TCR beta signatures that indicated both CMV infection and matching HLA type.

Study-wide results and caveats: The cumulative frequency of public TCR beta families distinguished individuals who carried CMV together with the relevant HLA. Dominant in the ex vivo response were TCR beta clonotypes restricted by HLA-C and specific for CMV.

TCRdb itself ran the reads through MiXCR, one entry per CDR3 protein. The sample includes about 490,000 distinct CDR3 sequences, 11% of them seen just once. This CDR3 has 13 amino acids. Germline CDR1 and CDR2: SEHNR and FQNEAQ (reference sequence). V lost 5 bases, J lost 5 bases, and 12 bases lay in between. Sequenced input: PBMCs. The chain carries TRBV7-9 and TRBJ2-5, with D uncertain. The receptor's source is a human donor in good health (CMV status not recorded). Some clones in this sample may be carry-over from other donors' samples. The CDR3 is CASSRSEVETQYF. CDR3 bases: TGTGCCAGCAGCCGCTCCGAGGTTGAGACCCAGTACTTC.